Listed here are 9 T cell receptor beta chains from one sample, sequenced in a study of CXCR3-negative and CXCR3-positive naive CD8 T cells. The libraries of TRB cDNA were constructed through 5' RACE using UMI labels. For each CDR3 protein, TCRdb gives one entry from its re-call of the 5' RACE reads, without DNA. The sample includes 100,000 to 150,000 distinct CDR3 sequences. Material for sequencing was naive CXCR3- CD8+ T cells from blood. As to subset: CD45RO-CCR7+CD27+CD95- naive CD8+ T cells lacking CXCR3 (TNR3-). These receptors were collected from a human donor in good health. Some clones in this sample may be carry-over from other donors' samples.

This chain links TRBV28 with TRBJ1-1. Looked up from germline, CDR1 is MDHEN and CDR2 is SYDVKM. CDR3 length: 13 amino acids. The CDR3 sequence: CASSISVNTEAFF.

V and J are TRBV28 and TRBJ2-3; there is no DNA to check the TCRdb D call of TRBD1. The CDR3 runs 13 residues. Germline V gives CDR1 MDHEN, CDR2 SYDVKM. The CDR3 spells CASRGGSTDTQYF.

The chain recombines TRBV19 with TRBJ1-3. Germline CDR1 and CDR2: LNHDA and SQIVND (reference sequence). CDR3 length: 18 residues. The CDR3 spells CASSIDLAAQDSGNTIYF.

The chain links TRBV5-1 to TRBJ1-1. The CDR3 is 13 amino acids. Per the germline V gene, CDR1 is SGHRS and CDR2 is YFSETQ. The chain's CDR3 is CASSLAVEAEAFF.

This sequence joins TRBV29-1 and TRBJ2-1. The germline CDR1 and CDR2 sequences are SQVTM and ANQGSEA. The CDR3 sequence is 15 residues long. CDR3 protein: CSVAKGSPSYNEQFF.

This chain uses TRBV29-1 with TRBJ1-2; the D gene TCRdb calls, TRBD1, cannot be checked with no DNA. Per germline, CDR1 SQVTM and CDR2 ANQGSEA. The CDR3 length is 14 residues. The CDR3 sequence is CSVADGTADYGYTF.

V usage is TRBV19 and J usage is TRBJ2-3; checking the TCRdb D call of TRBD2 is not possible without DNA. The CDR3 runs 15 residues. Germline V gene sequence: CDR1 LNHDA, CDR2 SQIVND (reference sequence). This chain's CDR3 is CASSIDSGYTDTQYF. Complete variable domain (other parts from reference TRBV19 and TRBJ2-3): DGGITQSPKYLFRKEGQNVTLSCEQNLNHDAMYWYRQDPGQGLRLIYYSQIVNDFQKGDIAEGYSVSREKKESFPLTVTSAQKNPTAFYLCASSIDSGYTDTQYFGPGTRLTVL.

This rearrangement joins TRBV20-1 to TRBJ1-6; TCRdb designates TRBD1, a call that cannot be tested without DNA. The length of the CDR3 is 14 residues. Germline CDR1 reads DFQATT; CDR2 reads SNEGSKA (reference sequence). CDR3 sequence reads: CSAKGTGGSSPLHF.

This chain's CDR3 is CASVRRGASYNEQFF. This chain uses TRBV7-9 with TRBJ2-1; no DNA is available, so the TRBD2 call from TCRdb remains unchecked. Germline CDR1 and CDR2: SEHNR and FQNEAQ (reference sequence). The CDR3 is 15 amino acids.